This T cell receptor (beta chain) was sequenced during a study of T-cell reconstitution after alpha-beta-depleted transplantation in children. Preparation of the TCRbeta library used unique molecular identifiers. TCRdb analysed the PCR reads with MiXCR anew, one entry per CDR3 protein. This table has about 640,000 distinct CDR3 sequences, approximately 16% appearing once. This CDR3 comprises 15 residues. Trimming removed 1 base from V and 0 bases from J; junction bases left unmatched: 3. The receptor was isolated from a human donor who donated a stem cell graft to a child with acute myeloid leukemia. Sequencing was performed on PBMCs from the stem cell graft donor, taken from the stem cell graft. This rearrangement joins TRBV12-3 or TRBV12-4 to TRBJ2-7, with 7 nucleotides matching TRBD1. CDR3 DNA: TGTGCCAGCAGTTTAGGAGGGGGCGGCTCCTACGAGCAGTACGTC. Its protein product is CASSLGGGGSYEQYV.